The T cell receptor beta chain under discussion was sequenced for a study of shared clonotypes between healthy human individuals. The J segment lost 6 bases and the V segment lost 8 bases, leaving 7 bases of the junction unmatched. Germline V CDR1 and CDR2: MNHNS, SASEGT. The CDR3 is 14 amino acids. Here immunoSEQ multiplex PCR was the method, and the copy in TCRdb shows in-frame clones only, minus some. The sample yields approximately 2.4 million clones, about 94% seen once. Source material: naive CD4+ T cells sorted from blood. Subset in this sample: CD45RA+ positively selected. This sequence was found in a young man in good health. The chain is built from TRBV6-1 and TRBJ1-6; TRBD1 agrees at 7 bases. The CDR3 region has the DNA TGTGCCAGCGGCGACAGGGCGGCTAATTCACCCCTCCACTTT. Encoded protein: CASGDRAANSPLHF.